The next 15 T cell receptor beta chains were all read from a single sample in a study of cytomegalovirus exposure and HLA in healthy donors. PCR primers comprised 60 Vbeta and 13 Jbeta primers. The method was immunoSEQ multiplex PCR; TCRdb's version includes in-frame clones alone and lacks a portion of them. Found here are fewer than 250,000 clones, around 79% of them singletons; the top ten hold approximately 0.39%. Material for sequencing was PBMCs. These receptors were collected from a male donor in good health and CMV-seropositive.

The V gene is TRBV7-8, the J gene TRBJ1-1; D unresolved. CDR1 and CDR2 (germline): SGHVS, FQNEAQ. V was cut by 4 bases and J by 4 bases, with 13 bases left in between. This CDR3 has 14 amino acids. The CDR3 loop is CASSSLYSGTEAFF. The CDR3 DNA follows: TGTGCCAGCAGCTCCCTGTACTCGGGCACTGAAGCTTTCTTT.

This chain joins TRBV5-1 and TRBJ2-5; 9 nucleotides match TRBD2. This CDR3 contains 16 residues. Trimming took 0 bases from V and 5 from J; bases not matched to a gene: 8. Per germline, CDR1 SGHRS and CDR2 YFSETQ. The CDR3 DNA reads as TGCGCCAGCAGCTTGGGAACTAGCGGGTCAGGGGAGACCCAGTACTTC. Protein product: CASSLGTSGSGETQYF.

Only a few counts were recorded for this clone. The V gene is TRBV9, the J gene TRBJ2-2, with D uncertain. V lost 0 bases and J 9 bases, leaving 15 bases between the germline ends. The germline V gene has CDR1 SGDLS and CDR2 YYNGEE. The CDR3 extends over 15 amino acids. CDR3 amino acids: CASSVVAATNRELFF. The CDR3 coding sequence is TGTGCCAGCAGCGTAGTCGCAGCGACGAATCGGGAGCTGTTTTTT.

On this clone: Other DNA sequences of this sample code for an identical CDR3. This chain links TRBV18 with TRBJ1-3; no clear D gene. The ends were cut back, 3 bases at V and 7 bases at J, with 13 bases in the middle. Per the germline V gene, CDR1 is KGHSH and CDR2 is LQKENI. CDR3 size: 14 residues. CDR3 region: CASSPANVRNTIYF. CDR3 nucleotides: TGTGCCAGCTCACCTGCCAACGTGCGGAACACCATATATTTT.

This clone was seen a few times. CDR3: CASSSRGLNTEAFF. The CDR3 coding sequence is TGTGCCAGCTCATCGCGGGGCTTAAACACTGAAGCTTTCTTT. The chain has TRBV18 and TRBJ1-1, with D possibly being TRBD1 (5 bases). Germline V lookup: CDR1 KGHSH, CDR2 LQKENI. With 5 bases removed from V and 2 bases from J, the gap between germline ends came to 12 bases. This CDR3 comprises 14 residues.

This chain links TRBV18 with TRBJ2-3; 9 bases match TRBD1. This CDR3 is built from 16 residues. V lost 4 bases to trimming and J lost 2 bases; unmatched junction nucleotides: 7. Germline V CDR1 and CDR2: KGHSH, LQKENI. CDR3 amino acids: CASSHTGGGFTDTQYF. The CDR3 region has the DNA TGTGCCAGCTCACACACAGGGGGCGGCTTCACAGATACGCAGTATTTT.

A few counts support this clone. The chain employs TRBV5-1 and TRBJ1-3; possibly TRBD1 for D (5 bases). The germline V gene has CDR1 SGHRS and CDR2 YFSETQ. Trimming left V 2 bases short and J 0 bases short, with 9 bases between. This CDR3 spans 15 amino acids. CDR3 region: CASSFGGYSGNTIYF. The CDR3 DNA is TGCGCCAGCAGCTTCGGGGGGTACTCTGGAAACACCATATATTTT. Full variable domain (missing parts from reference TRBV5-1 and TRBJ1-3): KAGVTQTPRYLIKTRGQQVTLSCSPISGHRSVSWYQQTPGQGLQFLFEYFSETQRNKGNFPGRFSGRQFSNSRSEMNVSTLELGDSALYLCASSFGGYSGNTIYFGEGSWLTVV.

The chain employs TRBV7-2 and TRBJ2-2; D not resolved. Germline V lookup: CDR1 SGHTA, CDR2 FQGNSA. The ends were cut back, 2 bases at V and 4 bases at J, with 8 bases in the middle. This CDR3 is built from 14 residues. The CDR3 DNA is TGTGCCAGCAGCTTACCCTCCTTCACCGGGGAGCTGTTTTTT. Translated: CASSLPSFTGELFF. Complete variable domain (other parts from reference TRBV7-2 and TRBJ2-2): GAGVSQSPSNKVTEKGKDVELRCDPISGHTALYWYRQSLGQGLEFLIYFQGNSAPDKSGLPSDRFSAERTGGSVSTLTIQRTQQEDSAVYLCASSLPSFTGELFFGEGSRLTVL.

The sample holds a few counts of this clone. V usage is TRBV7-2 and J usage is TRBJ1-1, with 7 nucleotides matching TRBD1. Germline V CDR1 and CDR2: SGHTA, FQGNSA. This CDR3 is 12 amino acids long. CDR3 in DNA: TGTGCTCAACAAGGCCAGGGGGCTGAAGCTTTCTTT. Its translation: CAQQGQGAEAFF.

The V call is TRBV5-1, the J call TRBJ1-6; 11 positions agree with TRBD1. The CDR3 has 18 amino acids. Germline V gene data show CDR1 as SGHRS and CDR2 as YFSETQ. Trimming at V came to 5 bases and at J to 4 bases, leaving 11 bases not matched to a gene. In DNA, the CDR3 is TGCGCCAGCAGTTTCGGGACAGGGGGACCAAAATATAATTCACCCCTCCACTTT. This encodes CASSFGTGGPKYNSPLHF. Based on the CDR3 plus reference TRBV5-1 and TRBJ1-6, the full variable domain is KAGVTQTPRYLIKTRGQQVTLSCSPISGHRSVSWYQQTPGQGLQFLFEYFSETQRNKGNFPGRFSGRQFSNSRSEMNVSTLELGDSALYLCASSFGTGGPKYNSPLHFGNGTRLTVT.

The chain recombines TRBV5-4 with TRBJ2-4, with 7 bases that match TRBD1. V gave up 5 bases and J gave up 1 base; unmatched junction bases: 3. The V gene's germline CDR1 is SGHNT and CDR2 YYREEE (reference sequence). The CDR3 is 14 amino acids. The CDR3 nucleotides are TGTGCCAGCAGTGAACAGGGGGCCAAAAACATTCAGTACTTC. Amino acid sequence: CASSEQGAKNIQYF.

The rearrangement joins TRBV6-4 to TRBJ2-3; 8 positions match TRBD2. This CDR3 has 15 amino acids. J gave up 5 bases and V 4 bases, and 8 bases lay outside the gene matches. Germline V gene lookup returns CDR1 MRHNA and CDR2 SNTAGT. CDR3: CASSAGGAHGDTQYF. DNA of the CDR3: TGTGCCAGCAGTGCCGGGGGGGCGCATGGAGATACGCAGTATTTT.

The V and J genes are TRBV19 and TRBJ2-7; 9 positions match TRBD1. The CDR3 has 13 amino acids. Per germline, CDR1 LNHDA and CDR2 SQIVND (reference sequence). The trim removed 7 bases at V and 3 bases at J, leaving 4 bases unmatched. CDR3 bases: TGTGCCAGTAAATCGGACAGGGGCTACGAGCAGTACTTC. It specifies CASKSDRGYEQYF.

The V and J genes are TRBV5-4 and TRBJ1-1; no clear D. Trimming took off 4 bases at V and 3 bases at J, with 16 bases between the two ends. Germline V gives CDR1 SGHNT, CDR2 YYREEE (reference sequence). This CDR3 comprises 15 residues. CDR3 amino acids: CASSPLGARDTEAFF. DNA for the CDR3: TGTGCCAGCAGCCCTCTTGGTGCGCGCGACACTGAAGCTTTCTTT. Variable domain in full (rest from reference TRBV5-4 and TRBJ1-1): ETGVTQSPTHLIKTRGQQVTLRCSSQSGHNTVSWYQQALGQGPQFIFQYYREEENGRGNFPPRFSGLQFPNYSSELNVNALELDDSALYLCASSPLGARDTEAFFGQGTRLTVV.

V and J are TRBV5-4 and TRBJ1-2; D not certain. Germline V lookup: CDR1 SGHNT, CDR2 YYREEE (reference sequence). V was trimmed by 0 bases and J by 8 bases, leaving 8 bases between them. The CDR3 is made up of 12 amino acids. The CDR3 region is CASSLDGWGYTF. The DNA for the CDR3 is TGTGCCAGCAGCTTGGACGGGTGGGGCTACACCTTC.